This is a list of T cell receptor beta chains from one sample in a study of blood T cell repertoires in COVID-19. Data came from immunoSEQ multiplex PCR; TCRdb stores just in-frame clones and leaves some out. The table lists about 61,000 clones, approximately 91% of them singletons. Sequencing was carried out using peripheral blood. Every receptor here comes from a woman between 50 and 59 years old with active or convalescent COVID-19. CDR3s include the opening cysteine and the closing phenylalanine or tryptophan. The D gene is left open where the match is weak. Expanded clones are given a class, and other clones once, few, many or no size at all.

j_call d_call v_call clone_size cdr3_aa cdr3_nt
TRBJ1-6 TRBD1 TRBV28 - CASSSHRGSMVYNSPLHF TGTGCCAGCAGTTCCCACAGGGGTTCGATGGTCTATAATTCACCCCTCCACTTT
TRBJ2-3 TRBD2 TRBV7-2 - CASSQTSGITDTQYF TGTGCCAGCAGCCAAACTAGCGGGATCACAGATACGCAGTATTTT
TRBJ2-1 TRBD1 TRBV7-9 - CASSPALALGQDEQFF TGTGCCAGCAGCCCGGCTCTAGCCTTGGGACAGGATGAGCAGTTCTTC
TRBJ1-1 - TRBV5-1 - CASSLDTSRTGTEAFF TGCGCCAGCAGCTTGGATACCAGTAGAACGGGCACTGAAGCTTTCTTT
TRBJ2-3 - TRBV5-1 - CASSLEKGGRTHTQYF TGCGCCAGCAGCTTGGAGAAGGGGGGGAGAACTCATACGCAGTATTTT
TRBJ2-4 TRBD1 TRBV7-2 - CASSLPGQGARKYF TGTGCCAGCAGCCTACCGGGACAGGGGGCGCGGAAGTACTTC
TRBJ2-1 - TRBV19 - CASTRGGRSSYNEQFF TGTGCCAGTACGAGAGGGGGTCGGAGCTCCTACAATGAGCAGTTCTTC
TRBJ2-5 - TRBV11-2 - CASSIYGGSGAQETQYF TGTGCCAGCAGCATATATGGGGGCTCAGGGGCCCAAGAGACCCAGTACTTC
TRBJ2-7 - TRBV11-2 - CASSSWGGGYEQYF TGTGCCAGCAGCTCTTGGGGGGGCGGATACGAGCAGTACTTC
TRBJ2-7 TRBD2 TRBV3-1/TRBV3-2 - CASSGTSGYEQYF TGTGCCAGCAGCGGGACTAGTGGCTACGAGCAGTACTTC
TRBJ2-2 - TRBV9 - CASSVDSSRNTGELFF TGTGCCAGCAGCGTAGATTCCTCGCGGAACACCGGGGAGCTGTTTTTT
TRBJ1-1 - TRBV15 - CATSRSSGFRKDLTEAFF TGTGCCACCAGCAGATCTTCAGGGTTTAGGAAAGACCTCACTGAAGCTTTCTTT
TRBJ1-5 - TRBV10-3 few CAISLSGPGGQPQHF TGTGCCATCAGCTTATCCGGACCAGGCGGGCAGCCCCAGCATTTT
TRBJ2-7 TRBD1 TRBV27 once CASSLAGGAGYEQYF TGTGCCAGCAGCCTAGCAGGGGGCGCGGGCTACGAGCAGTACTTC
TRBJ2-6 - TRBV7-2 - CASSSNYGTGANVLTF TGTGCCAGCAGCTCCAATTACGGGACAGGGGCCAACGTCCTGACTTTC
TRBJ2-1 - TRBV11-2 - CASSSTGTKFF TGTGCCAGCAGCTCGACCGGGACAAAGTTCTTC
TRBJ1-2 TRBD1 TRBV9 - CASTTRQGANYGYTF TGTGCCAGCACCACCCGACAGGGGGCTAACTATGGCTACACCTTC
TRBJ2-1 - TRBV14 - CASSQVWRNPYNEQFF TGTGCCAGCAGCCAAGTATGGAGGAACCCATACAATGAGCAGTTCTTC
TRBJ2-1 - TRBV19 - CASSIFFRGSLDEQFF TGTGCCAGTAGTATTTTTTTCCGAGGGTCTTTAGATGAGCAGTTCTTC
TRBJ2-3 TRBD2 TRBV9 - CASSARTRPDTQYF TGTGCCAGCAGCGCGAGGACTAGGCCAGATACGCAGTATTTT
TRBJ2-6 TRBD2 TRBV6-4 - CASSAAGVGANVLTF TGTGCCAGCAGCGCCGCGGGGGTCGGGGCCAACGTCCTGACTTTC
TRBJ2-1 - TRBV9 - CASSHNNNEQFF TGTGCCAGCAGCCACAACAACAATGAGCAGTTCTTC
TRBJ2-4 TRBD1 TRBV5-1 - CASRPDRGLTSAKNIQYF TGCGCCAGCAGACCTGACAGGGGGCTGACCTCGGCCAAAAACATTCAGTACTTC
TRBJ1-2 - TRBV7-9 - CASSLAERRTVRNYGYTF TGTGCCAGCAGCTTAGCGGAAAGGCGGACAGTGCGAAACTATGGCTACACCTTC
TRBJ2-7 TRBD2 TRBV6-5 - CASRISGRHSHEQYF TGTGCCAGCCGTATAAGCGGGAGGCACAGCCACGAGCAGTACTTC
TRBJ2-7 TRBD1 TRBV11-2 - CASSTKRTGNYEQYF TGTGCCAGCAGCACAAAAAGGACAGGGAACTACGAGCAGTACTTC
TRBJ2-5 TRBD1 TRBV30 - CAWAGGWETQYF TGTGCCTGGGCAGGGGGCTGGGAGACCCAGTACTTC
TRBJ2-3 TRBD2 TRBV3-1/TRBV3-2 - CASSQSSGSADTQYF TGTGCCAGCAGCCAGTCCAGCGGGAGTGCAGATACGCAGTATTTT
TRBJ1-3 - TRBV2 - CASRARSSGNTIYF TGTGCCAGCAGGGCAAGGAGCTCTGGAAACACCATATATTTT
TRBJ2-3 TRBD2 TRBV7-3 - CASSLTGTSVIGSDTQYF TGTGCCAGCAGCTTAACGGGGACTAGCGTAATCGGTTCAGATACGCAGTATTTT
TRBJ1-6 - TRBV29-1 once CSVRTDSYDSPLHF TGCAGCGTTCGCACCGACAGTTACGATTCACCCCTCCACTTT
TRBJ2-1 TRBD1 TRBV6-4 - CASSEAAGGKTYNEQFF TGTGCCAGCAGTGAAGCCGCAGGGGGAAAAACATACAATGAGCAGTTCTTC
TRBJ1-1 - TRBV13 - CASSLGEGDTEAFF TGTGCCAGCAGCTTAGGCGAAGGGGACACTGAAGCTTTCTTT
TRBJ2-1 TRBD1 TRBV27 once CASSLWDRDNEQFF TGTGCCAGCAGTTTATGGGACAGAGACAATGAGCAGTTCTTC
TRBJ2-5 - TRBV28 - CASSLVGSTQYF TGTGCCAGCAGTTTAGTGGGCAGTACCCAGTACTTC
TRBJ2-1 TRBD2 TRBV5-1 once CASSPLAGGRVNEQFF TGCGCCAGCAGCCCCCTAGCGGGAGGGCGGGTGAATGAGCAGTTCTTC
TRBJ1-5 - TRBV7-8 - CASSELYSNQPQHF TGTGCCAGCAGCGAGCTATATAGCAATCAGCCCCAGCATTTT
TRBJ2-6 - TRBV10-3 - CAIRFTTQGANVLTF TGTGCCATCAGGTTTACTACCCAAGGGGCCAACGTCCTGACTTTC
TRBJ1-1 - TRBV19 once CASRDRGRGSMNTEAFF TGTGCCAGTAGAGATCGAGGGCGGGGTTCCATGAACACTGAAGCTTTCTTT
TRBJ1-1 - TRBV9 - CASSVRENTEAFF TGTGCCAGCAGCGTCAGGGAAAACACTGAAGCTTTCTTT
TRBJ1-5 - TRBV19 - CASTSYGSQPQHF TGTGCCAGTACCTCTTATGGGAGCCAGCCCCAGCATTTT
TRBJ1-6 - TRBV18 - CASSPLESGSPLHF TGTGCCAGCTCACCACTAGAGTCCGGTTCACCCCTCCACTTT
TRBJ2-2 - TRBV7-8 - CASRWGTPNTGELFF TGTGCCAGCAGGTGGGGGACACCGAACACCGGGGAGCTGTTTTTT
TRBJ1-4 - TRBV21-1 once CASSITGNEKLFF TGTGCCAGCAGCATAACAGGGAATGAAAAACTGTTTTTT
TRBJ2-7 - TRBV6-5 - CASTSPAVYEQYF TGTGCCAGTACATCGCCCGCCGTCTACGAGCAGTACTTC